A selection of T cell receptor beta chains follows, all from one sample in a study of control samples from healthy donors and cancer patients. This table comes from immunoSEQ multiplex PCR, and its TCRdb copy is limited to in-frame clones, with some not included. The repertoire consists of 55,000 to 90,000 clones, with about 80% occurring once and the leading ten covering around 30%. The sample was blood. Receptor source: a man aged 50-59 years in good health. CDR3s include the opening cysteine and the closing phenylalanine or tryptophan. D genes are given only for firm matches. Size tells how often a clone was seen (once, few, many) or the class of an expanded clone, and some rows leave it out.

D gene	V gene	J gene	clone size	CDR3 protein	CDR3 DNA
.	TRBV28	TRBJ1-2	.	CASSSEASGKYGGYTF	TGTGCCAGCAGTTCTGAGGCCTCAGGGAAATATGGTGGCTACACCTTC
TRBD1	TRBV27	TRBJ1-2	.	CASSLSQGARNGYTF	TGTGCCAGCAGTTTATCACAGGGGGCGCGTAATGGCTACACCTTC
TRBD2	TRBV27	TRBJ2-4	.	CASSPATSGKNIQYF	TGTGCCAGCAGTCCTGCGACTAGCGGCAAAAACATTCAGTACTTC
TRBD2	TRBV6-5	TRBJ2-7	.	CASRFAASGYEQYF	TGTGCCAGCAGATTCGCCGCTAGCGGCTACGAGCAGTACTTC
.	TRBV30	TRBJ2-5	.	CAWSVRSGETQYF	TGTGCCTGGAGTGTACGAAGCGGGGAGACCCAGTACTTC
.	TRBV27	TRBJ2-2	.	CASSLNRLAKSLNTGELFF	TGTGCCAGCAGTTTAAATCGACTGGCTAAGTCTCTTAACACCGGGGAGCTGTTTTTT
.	TRBV28	TRBJ2-5	once	CASSRLQEGETQYF	TGTGCCAGCAGCCGCCTTCAGGAGGGAGAGACCCAGTACTTC
.	TRBV7-9	TRBJ1-3	.	CASSRAIGGSGNTIYF	TGTGCCAGCAGCCGAGCTATAGGGGGGTCTGGAAACACCATATATTTT
TRBD1	TRBV28	TRBJ1-2	.	CASSPGQGWYGYTF	TGTGCCAGCAGCCCGGGACAGGGATGGTATGGCTACACCTTC
TRBD2	TRBV7-2	TRBJ2-7	.	CASSPGGEQYF	TGTGCCAGCAGCCCGGGGGGGGAGCAGTACTTC
.	TRBV4-1	TRBJ2-1	.	CASSQEGGGGPYNEQFF	TGCGCCAGCAGCCAAGAGGGGGGCGGAGGTCCTTACAATGAGCAGTTCTTC
TRBD1	TRBV2	TRBJ1-6	.	CASSGGQGESPLHF	TGTGCCAGCAGTGGGGGACAGGGAGAATCACCCCTCCACTTT
.	TRBV6-4	TRBJ2-2	.	CASSDSRRTGELFF	TGTGCCAGCAGTGACTCCCGCCGCACCGGGGAGCTGTTTTTT
TRBD1	TRBV28	TRBJ2-1	.	CASSLSGGTGYNNEQFF	TGTGCCAGCAGTTTATCTGGCGGGACAGGGTACAACAATGAGCAGTTCTTC
.	TRBV7-2	TRBJ2-2	few	CASSIQGANTGELFF	TGTGCCAGCAGCATACAGGGAGCGAACACCGGGGAGCTGTTTTTT
.	TRBV6-1	TRBJ1-6	few	CASSDSSNSPLHF	TGTGCCAGCAGTGATTCCAGCAATTCACCCCTCCACTTT
.	TRBV7-9	TRBJ1-4	.	CASSSGGINEKLFF	TGTGCCAGCAGCTCCGGCGGAATTAATGAAAAACTGTTTTTT
.	TRBV5-1	TRBJ2-7	.	CASSLELAFPHEQYF	TGCGCCAGCAGCTTGGAGTTAGCATTTCCCCACGAGCAGTACTTC
.	TRBV5-1	TRBJ2-5	.	CASSLKGPPGTQYF	TGCGCCAGCAGCTTGAAGGGGCCCCCAGGGACCCAGTACTTC
.	TRBV7-2	TRBJ2-5	.	CASSLGLRETQYF	TGTGCCAGCAGCTTGGGGCTTCGAGAGACCCAGTACTTC
TRBD2	TRBV5-1	TRBJ2-1	.	CASSSRLALDEQFF	TGCGCCAGCAGCTCCCGACTAGCGCTGGATGAGCAGTTCTTC
.	TRBV29-1	TRBJ2-1	.	CSVSDRFYNEQFF	TGCAGCGTTTCAGACAGGTTCTACAATGAGCAGTTCTTC
.	TRBV14	TRBJ1-4	.	CASSQDPVRAGEKLFF	TGTGCCAGCAGCCAAGATCCAGTCAGGGCCGGTGAAAAACTGTTTTTT
.	TRBV27	TRBJ1-6	.	CASSPQKDNSPLHF	TGTGCCAGCAGTCCACAGAAAGATAATTCACCCCTCCACTTT
.	TRBV6-1	TRBJ2-2	.	CASSEKAFLGELFF	TGTGCCAGCAGTGAAAAGGCCTTCCTAGGAGAGCTGTTTTTT
TRBD2	TRBV6-5	TRBJ2-3	.	CASRKQLASTDTQYF	TGTGCCAGCAGAAAACAACTAGCGAGCACAGATACGCAGTATTTT
TRBD2	TRBV29-1	TRBJ2-7	.	CSVEERTSGVGEQYF	TGCAGCGTTGAAGAGAGGACTAGCGGGGTTGGGGAGCAGTACTTC
TRBD1	TRBV6-5	TRBJ1-2	.	CASRKGAYGYTF	TGTGCCAGCAGAAAGGGGGCATATGGCTACACCTTC
TRBD1	TRBV5-6	TRBJ2-3	.	CASSYDRGTRGDTQYF	TGTGCCAGCAGCTACGACAGGGGGACCCGCGGAGATACGCAGTATTTT
.	TRBV4-3	TRBJ1-2	.	CASSQGDGTAVSYTF	TGCGCCAGCAGCCAGGGAGATGGGACGGCGGTGAGCTACACCTTC
.	TRBV5-1	TRBJ1-1	.	CASSLLRNTEAFF	TGCGCCAGCAGCTTGTTGAGAAACACTGAAGCTTTCTTT
.	TRBV11-2	TRBJ1-5	.	CASSPGSSFQPQHF	TGTGCCAGCAGCCCCGGGAGTTCTTTTCAGCCCCAGCATTTT
.	TRBV4-1	TRBJ2-7	.	CASSLRGSYEQYF	TGCGCCAGCAGTCTCAGGGGTTCGTACGAGCAGTACTTC